These T cell receptor beta chains were read from a single sample in a study of regulatory T cells in long-lasting Graves disease. TCRdb reanalysed the multiplex PCR reads using MiXCR and keeps one entry per CDR3 protein. This table holds approximately 300,000 distinct CDR3 sequences, about a sixth found once. The sequencing used peripheral blood mononuclear cells (PBMCs), collected at new diagnosis, from a patient treated with antithyroid drugs. Source of these receptors: a female donor with Graves disease. The CDR3 runs from the conserved cysteine through the conserved F or W. The order of the fields is J gene, D gene, clone size, V gene, CDR3 DNA, CDR3 protein. The D gene is left open where the match is weak. Size values are once, few and many counts, or a class for expanded clones, and some rows have none.

TRBJ2-7,TRBD1,many,TRBV7-8,TGTGCCAGCAGCCCCGACACAGGGGCCATCGCCCTCTACGAGCAGTACTTC,CASSPDTGAIALYEQYF
TRBJ2-5,TRBD2,many,TRBV11-2,TGTGCCAGCAGCTCGCGAAGCGATTCTAGCGGGAAAGAGACCCAGTACTTC,CASSSRSDSSGKETQYF
TRBJ1-4,.,many,TRBV28,TGTGCCAGCAGTTTAGGAACACGGGGACGTGAAAAACTGTTTTTT,CASSLGTRGREKLFF
TRBJ2-7,.,few,TRBV5-1,TGCGCCAGCAGCTGGGTCGGCGGGTCAACCTACGAGCAGTACTTC,CASSWVGGSTYEQYF
TRBJ2-5,.,many,TRBV2,TGTGCCAGCAGCGGGGGACAGAAAGAGACCCAGTACTTC,CASSGGQKETQYF
TRBJ2-7,TRBD1,many,TRBV28,TGTGCCAGCAGAGGACAGGGCGGCTCTCACGAGCAGTACTTC,CASRGQGGSHEQYF
TRBJ2-1,TRBD2,many,TRBV2,TGTGCCAGCATCGGGGGAGGGTACAATGAGCAGTTCTTC,CASIGGGYNEQFF
TRBJ2-7,TRBD1,many,TRBV2,TGTGCCAGCGGGACAGCCTACGAGCAGTACTTC,CASGTAYEQYF
TRBJ2-5,.,few,TRBV5-4,TGTGCCAGCAGCCCCCCTTCCGGGACAGAGACCCAGTACTTC,CASSPPSGTETQYF
TRBJ2-7,TRBD2,many,TRBV28,TGTGCCAGCAGTTTAGAGCCTAGCGGGAACTTCTACGAGCAGTACTTC,CASSLEPSGNFYEQYF
TRBJ1-1,.,few,TRBV19,TGTGCCAGTAGTTTCTTTAACACTGAAGCTTTCTTT,CASSFFNTEAFF
TRBJ1-5,TRBD1,many,TRBV10-1,TGCGCCAGTCCGGGACAGGGAGATCAGCCCCAGCATTTT,CASPGQGDQPQHF
TRBJ2-3,TRBD2,once,TRBV9,TGTGCCAGCACGTCCCAGCAGTCCCGGGGGGAGACGCAGTGTTTT,CASTSQQSRGETQCF
TRBJ1-2,TRBD1,.,TRBV30,TGTGCCTGGAACACAGGGGGTGGCTACACCTTC,CAWNTGGGYTF
TRBJ2-2,.,many,TRBV19,TGTGCCAGTAGTATAGCCCCGGCCAGGGCTAACACCGGGGAGCTGTTTTTT,CASSIAPARANTGELFF
TRBJ2-3,.,many,TRBV5-5,TGTGCCAGCAGCCCCAGGCCCCAAACAGATACGCAGTATTTT,CASSPRPQTDTQYF
TRBJ1-1,.,many,TRBV28,TGTGCCAGCAGTATAGGGGGGGGACGCACTGAAGCTTTCTTT,CASSIGGGRTEAFF
TRBJ2-3,TRBD2,many,TRBV28,TGTGCCAGCAGTCCGGGGGAGGGGCGAAGCACAGATACGCAGTATTTT,CASSPGEGRSTDTQYF
TRBJ2-3,.,.,TRBV20-1,TGCAGTGCTAGAGACCCCACAGATACGCAGTATTTT,CSARDPTDTQYF
TRBJ2-2,.,.,TRBV2,TGTGCCAGCAATCGGGACCTGGCCGCGGCCGGGGAGCTGTTTTTT,CASNRDLAAAGELFF